This passage covers 11 T cell receptor beta chains from one sample sequenced in a study of blood T cell repertoires in COVID-19. Sequencing used immunoSEQ multiplex PCR; TCRdb keeps in-frame clones, though not all of them. The profile shows about 180,000 clones, approximately 88% of them singletons. Material for sequencing was peripheral blood. The receptors originated from a woman between 45 and 60 years old with acute or convalescent COVID-19.

This clone was picked up a small number of times. V usage is TRBV7-9 and J usage is TRBJ2-5; TRBD2 agrees at 7 bases. Germline V gene lookup returns CDR1 SEHNR and CDR2 FQNEAQ (reference sequence). V lost 7 bases and J lost 4; bases outside the gene matches: 9. CDR3 size: 14 residues. CDR3: CASTWGGVGETQYF. DNA of the CDR3: TGTGCCAGCACCTGGGGGGGAGTAGGAGAGACCCAGTACTTC.

This chain connects TRBV7-2 to TRBJ2-5; unclear D gene. CDR1 is SGHTA, CDR2 FQGNSA, per germline. V was clipped by 1 base and J by 5 bases, with 8 bases between them. There are 13 residues in the CDR3. In nucleotides, the CDR3 is TGTGCCAGCAGCTTAGAACACATTGAGACCCAGTACTTC. Translated, it gives CASSLEHIETQYF. Complete variable domain (other parts from reference TRBV7-2 and TRBJ2-5): GAGVSQSPSNKVTEKGKDVELRCDPISGHTALYWYRQSLGQGLEFLIYFQGNSAPDKSGLPSDRFSAERTGGSVSTLTIQRTQQEDSAVYLCASSLEHIETQYFGPGTRLLVL.

The chain employs TRBV6-2 or TRBV6-3 and TRBJ2-7; tentatively, D is TRBD1 (5 bases). V shed 2 bases and J shed 5 bases, with 13 bases lying between them. The CDR3 runs to 14 residues. Germline values: CDR1 MNHEY, CDR2 SVGEGT. The CDR3, as DNA: TGTGCCAGCAGTTACCGCCCGGCAGGGCACGAGCAGTACTTC. This encodes CASSYRPAGHEQYF.

V and J are TRBV5-1 and TRBJ2-7; 7 bases map to TRBD1. Per germline, CDR1 SGHRS and CDR2 YFSETQ. The CDR3 sequence is 13 residues long. After removal of 3 bases from V and 0 bases from J, the junction contained 0 bases not matched to a gene. The CDR3 DNA sequence: TGCGCCAGCAGCTGGGACAGCTCCTACGAGCAGTACTTC. Protein: CASSWDSSYEQYF. Together with reference TRBV5-1 and TRBJ2-7, the CDR3 gives the full variable domain: KAGVTQTPRYLIKTRGQQVTLSCSPISGHRSVSWYQQTPGQGLQFLFEYFSETQRNKGNFPGRFSGRQFSNSRSEMNVSTLELGDSALYLCASSWDSSYEQYFGPGTRLTVT.

This clone was counted a few times. The V call is TRBV6-6, the J call TRBJ1-1; D may be TRBD1 (5 bases). The germline V and J ends were trimmed by 10 bases and 7 bases, with 22 bases remaining between them. The CDR3 extends over 14 amino acids. CDR1 is MNHNY and CDR2 is SVGAGI in the germline V gene (reference sequence). The CDR3 region is CATSGTPGRSEAFF. The CDR3, as DNA: TGTGCCACCTCCGGGACTCCCGGGCGGAGTGAAGCTTTCTTT.

The chain recombines TRBV2 with TRBJ1-5, with 7 bases matching TRBD1. V was clipped by 4 bases and J by 0 bases; unmatched bases: 6. CDR3 length: 16 residues. The germline V gene encodes CDR1 SNHLY and CDR2 FYNNEI. CDR3 sequence: CASSVGDRVSNQPQHF. Written as DNA, the CDR3 is TGTGCCAGCAGTGTTGGCGACAGGGTTAGCAATCAGCCCCAGCATTTT.

This clone has only one observation. This chain connects TRBV28 to TRBJ1-2; the D gene is possibly TRBD1 (6 bases). CDR1 and CDR2 from the germline V gene are MDHEN and SYDVKM. This CDR3 has 16 residues. V dropped 6 bases and J dropped 1 base, with 18 bases sitting between them. CDR3 sequence reads: CASRPPGDPFNYGYTF. CDR3 DNA: TGTGCCAGCAGACCCCCAGGGGACCCATTTAACTATGGCTACACCTTC.

V usage is TRBV10-2 and J usage is TRBJ2-1; 9 bases line up with TRBD1. Per germline, CDR1 WSHSY and CDR2 SAAADI. The CDR3 has 17 residues. Trimming took 8 bases from V and 4 from J; bases not matched to a gene: 15. CDR3 in DNA: TGCGCCAGCGGCCCCCGCCAAACAGGGGGCAAATACAATGAGCAGTTCTTC. Its protein is CASGPRQTGGKYNEQFF.

The V gene is TRBV27, the J gene TRBJ2-6; D gene uncertain. The V gene's germline CDR1 is MNHEY and CDR2 SMNVEV (reference sequence). This CDR3 has 14 amino acids. V gave up 5 bases and J gave up 0 bases, with 5 bases separating them. CDR3 sequence (DNA): TGTGCCAGCAGTGTCAGCTCTGGGGCCAACGTCCTGACTTTC. This sequence encodes CASSVSSGANVLTF. The full variable domain, its missing parts supplied by reference TRBV27 and TRBJ2-6, is EAQVTQNPRYLITVTGKKLTVTCSQNMNHEYMSWYRQDPGLGLRQIYYSMNVEVTDKGDVPEGYKVSRKEKRNFPLILESPSPNQTSLYFCASSVSSGANVLTFGAGSRLTVL.

V is TRBV7-9 and J is TRBJ1-2; D is perhaps TRBD1 (6 bases). The germline V gene has CDR1 SEHNR and CDR2 FQNEAQ (reference sequence). The V gene lost 5 bases and the J gene lost 8 bases, with 21 bases spanning the gap. CDR3 size: 15 residues. The chain's CDR3 is CASSPGAGDQGGYTF. CDR3 DNA: TGTGCCAGCAGCCCTGGGGCCGGAGATCAGGGGGGCTACACCTTC. Based on the CDR3 plus reference TRBV7-9 and TRBJ1-2, the full variable domain is DTGVSQNPRHKITKRGQNVTFRCDPISEHNRLYWYRQTLGQGPEFLTYFQNEAQLEKSRLLSDRFSAERPKGSFSTLEIQRTEQGDSAMYLCASSPGAGDQGGYTFGSGTRLTVV.

The V call is TRBV10-2, the J call TRBJ2-1; 8 positions agree with TRBD2. CDR3 length equals 14 residues. The germline V gene has CDR1 WSHSY and CDR2 SAAADI. The V and J ends lost 7 bases and 7 bases, in that order; junction bases with no gene match: 9. CDR3 DNA sequence: TGCGCCAGCACCCTACTAGCGGCGGGGAATGAGCAGTTCTTC. Its protein is CASTLLAAGNEQFF.